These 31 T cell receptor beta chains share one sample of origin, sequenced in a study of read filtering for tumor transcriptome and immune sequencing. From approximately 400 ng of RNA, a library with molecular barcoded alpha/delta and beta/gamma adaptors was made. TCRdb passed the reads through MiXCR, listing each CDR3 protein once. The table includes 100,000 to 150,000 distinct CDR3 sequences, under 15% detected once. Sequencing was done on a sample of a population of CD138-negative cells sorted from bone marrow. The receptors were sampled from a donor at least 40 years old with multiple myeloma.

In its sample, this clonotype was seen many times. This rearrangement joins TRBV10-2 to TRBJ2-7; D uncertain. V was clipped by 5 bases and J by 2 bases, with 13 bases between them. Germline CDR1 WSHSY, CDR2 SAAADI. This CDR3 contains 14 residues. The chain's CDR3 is CASSPGRRPYEQYF. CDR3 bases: TGCGCCAGCAGTCCGGGCCGGCGCCCCTACGAGCAGTACTTC.

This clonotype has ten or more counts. The CDR3 DNA reads TGTGCCAGCAGCCCACGGGGTCAGGATTACAATGAGCAGTTCTTC. Encoded protein: CASSPRGQDYNEQFF. J is TRBJ2-1 and V is TRBV9; tentatively, D is TRBD2 (5 bases). This CDR3 contains 15 residues. Germline CDR1 SGDLS, CDR2 YYNGEE. V gave up 4 bases and J gave up 4 bases, with 15 bases separating them.

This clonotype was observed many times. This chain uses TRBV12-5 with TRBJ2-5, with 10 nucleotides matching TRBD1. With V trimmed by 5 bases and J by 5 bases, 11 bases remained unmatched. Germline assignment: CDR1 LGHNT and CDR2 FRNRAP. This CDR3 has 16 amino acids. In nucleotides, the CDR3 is TGTGCTAGTGGTCCGGACCCGGGACAGGGGAGGGAGACCCAGTACTTC. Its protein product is CASGPDPGQGRETQYF.

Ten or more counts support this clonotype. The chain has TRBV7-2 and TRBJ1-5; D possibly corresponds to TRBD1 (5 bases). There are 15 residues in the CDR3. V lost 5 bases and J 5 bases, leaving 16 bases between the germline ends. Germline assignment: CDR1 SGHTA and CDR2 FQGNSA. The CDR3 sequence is CASSGGRAPYQPQHF. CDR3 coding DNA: TGTGCCAGCAGCGGCGGCAGGGCCCCCTATCAGCCCCAGCATTTT.

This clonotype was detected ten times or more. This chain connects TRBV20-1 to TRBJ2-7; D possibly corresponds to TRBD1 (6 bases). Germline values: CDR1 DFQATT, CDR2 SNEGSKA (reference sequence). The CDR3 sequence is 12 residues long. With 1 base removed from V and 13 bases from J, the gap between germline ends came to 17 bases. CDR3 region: CSARGPAGVDYF. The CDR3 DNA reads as TGCAGTGCTAGAGGCCCCGCAGGGGTCGACTACTTC.

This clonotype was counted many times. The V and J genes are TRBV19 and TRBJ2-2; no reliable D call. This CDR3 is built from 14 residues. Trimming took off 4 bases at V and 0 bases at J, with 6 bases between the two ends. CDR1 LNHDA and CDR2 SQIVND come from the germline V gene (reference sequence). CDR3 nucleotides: TGTGCCAGTAGTAGCGGTCCGAACACCGGGGAGCTGTTTTTT. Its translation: CASSSGPNTGELFF. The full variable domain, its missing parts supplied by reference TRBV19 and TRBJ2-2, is DGGITQSPKYLFRKEGQNVTLSCEQNLNHDAMYWYRQDPGQGLRLIYYSQIVNDFQKGDIAEGYSVSREKKESFPLTVTSAQKNPTAFYLCASSSGPNTGELFFGEGSRLTVL.

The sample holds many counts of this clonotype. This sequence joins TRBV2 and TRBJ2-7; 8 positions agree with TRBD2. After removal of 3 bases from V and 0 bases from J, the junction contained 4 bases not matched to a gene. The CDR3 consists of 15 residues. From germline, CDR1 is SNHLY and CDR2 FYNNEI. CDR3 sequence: CASSEVAGSSYEQYF. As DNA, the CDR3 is TGTGCCAGCAGTGAGGTAGCGGGGAGCTCCTACGAGCAGTACTTC. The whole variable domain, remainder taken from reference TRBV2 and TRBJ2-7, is EPEVTQTPSHQVTQMGQEVILRCVPISNHLYFYWYRQILGQKVEFLVSFYNNEISEKSEIFDDQFSVERPDGSNFTLKIRSTKLEDSAMYFCASSEVAGSSYEQYFGPGTRLTVT.

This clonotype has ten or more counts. Here the CDR3 DNA reads TGTGCCAGCAGCCCCAAACCACGGGCGGGACCCGAGTACGAGCAGTACTTC. This encodes CASSPKPRAGPEYEQYF. The chain joins TRBV9 to TRBJ2-7, with a weak D call TRBD2 (6 bases). Per germline, CDR1 SGDLS and CDR2 YYNGEE. With 4 bases removed from V and 4 bases from J, the gap between germline ends came to 24 bases. This CDR3 is built from 17 residues.

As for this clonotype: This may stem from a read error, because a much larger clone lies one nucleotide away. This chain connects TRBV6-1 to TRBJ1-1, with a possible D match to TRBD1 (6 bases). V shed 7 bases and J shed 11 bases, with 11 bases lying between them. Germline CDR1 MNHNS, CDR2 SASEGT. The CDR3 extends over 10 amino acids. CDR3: CASTRGMAFF. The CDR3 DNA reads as TGTGCCAGCACGAGGGGGATGGCTTTCTTT.

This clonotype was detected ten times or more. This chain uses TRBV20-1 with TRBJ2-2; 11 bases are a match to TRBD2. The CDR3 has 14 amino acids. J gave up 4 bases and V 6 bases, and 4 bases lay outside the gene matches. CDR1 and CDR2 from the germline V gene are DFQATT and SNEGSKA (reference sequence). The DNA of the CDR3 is TGCAGTGCCCGACTAGCGGGAACCACCGGGGAGCTGTTTTTT. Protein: CSARLAGTTGELFF.

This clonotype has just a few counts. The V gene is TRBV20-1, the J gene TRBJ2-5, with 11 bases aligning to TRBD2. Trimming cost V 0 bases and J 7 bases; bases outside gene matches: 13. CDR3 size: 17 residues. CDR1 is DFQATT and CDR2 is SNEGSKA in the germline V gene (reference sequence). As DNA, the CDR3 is TGCAGTGCTAGAGATTACAGAACTAGCGGGAGCCCGGGGACCCAGTACTTC. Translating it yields CSARDYRTSGSPGTQYF.

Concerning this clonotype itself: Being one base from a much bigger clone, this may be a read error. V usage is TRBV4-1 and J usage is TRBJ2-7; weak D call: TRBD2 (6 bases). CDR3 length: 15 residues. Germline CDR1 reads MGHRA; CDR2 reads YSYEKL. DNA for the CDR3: TGCGCCAGCAGTCTTTCTAGCGACCCACGGTACGCGCAGTACTTC. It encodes CASSLSSDPRYAQYF.

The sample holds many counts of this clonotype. The CDR3 here is CASSRPREGDTEAFF. CDR3 nucleotides: TGTGCCAGCAGCCGCCCCCGGGAAGGGGACACTGAAGCTTTCTTT. The rearrangement uses TRBV12-3 or TRBV12-4 and TRBJ1-1, with a weak D call TRBD1 (5 bases). The CDR3 loop spans 15 amino acids. The V end lost 6 bases, the J end lost 3 bases, and 17 bases lay between the germline ends.

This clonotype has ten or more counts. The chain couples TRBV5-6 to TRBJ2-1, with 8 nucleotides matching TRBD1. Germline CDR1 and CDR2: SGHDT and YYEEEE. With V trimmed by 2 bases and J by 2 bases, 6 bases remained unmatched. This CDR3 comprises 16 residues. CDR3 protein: CASSFLDRVPYNEQFF. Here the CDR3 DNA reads TGTGCCAGCAGCTTCTTGGACAGGGTGCCCTACAATGAGCAGTTCTTC.

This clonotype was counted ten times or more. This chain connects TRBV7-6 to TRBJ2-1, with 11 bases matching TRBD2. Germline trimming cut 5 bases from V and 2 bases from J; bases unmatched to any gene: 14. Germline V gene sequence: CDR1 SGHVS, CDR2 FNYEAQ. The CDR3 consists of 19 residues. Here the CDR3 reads CASSTTPLLAGGAYNEQFF. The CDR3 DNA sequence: TGTGCCAGCAGCACCACACCTCTTCTAGCGGGAGGTGCCTACAATGAGCAGTTCTTC.

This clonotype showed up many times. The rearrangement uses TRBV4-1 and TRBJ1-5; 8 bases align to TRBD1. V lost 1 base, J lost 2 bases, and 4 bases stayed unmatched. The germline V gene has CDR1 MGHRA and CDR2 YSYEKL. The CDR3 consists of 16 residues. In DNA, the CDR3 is TGCGCCAGCAGCCAAGGGGAGGGACAGGGCAATCAGCCCCAGCATTTT. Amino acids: CASSQGEGQGNQPQHF.

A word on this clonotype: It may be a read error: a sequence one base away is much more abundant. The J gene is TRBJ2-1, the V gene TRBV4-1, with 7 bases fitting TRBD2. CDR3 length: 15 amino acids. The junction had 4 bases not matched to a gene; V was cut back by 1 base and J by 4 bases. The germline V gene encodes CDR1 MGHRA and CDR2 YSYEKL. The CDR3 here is CASSQVGGSYNEQFF. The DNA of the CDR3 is TGCGCCAGCAGCCAAGTCGGGGGGTCATACAATGAGCAGTTCTTC.

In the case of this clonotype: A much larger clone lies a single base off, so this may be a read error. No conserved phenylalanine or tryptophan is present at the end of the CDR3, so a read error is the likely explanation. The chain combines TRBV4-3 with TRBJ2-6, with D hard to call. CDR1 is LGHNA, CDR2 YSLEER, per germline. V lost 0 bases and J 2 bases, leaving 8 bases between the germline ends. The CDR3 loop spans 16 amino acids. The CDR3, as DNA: TGCGCCAGCAGCCAAGACGGTCAGGCTGGGGCCAACGTCCTGACTCTC. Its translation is CASSQDGQAGANVLTL.

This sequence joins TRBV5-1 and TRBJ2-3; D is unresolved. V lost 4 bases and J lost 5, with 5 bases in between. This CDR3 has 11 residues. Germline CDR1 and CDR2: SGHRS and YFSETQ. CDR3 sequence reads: CASSIRDTQYF. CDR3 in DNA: TGCGCCAGCAGCATAAGAGATACGCAGTATTTT.

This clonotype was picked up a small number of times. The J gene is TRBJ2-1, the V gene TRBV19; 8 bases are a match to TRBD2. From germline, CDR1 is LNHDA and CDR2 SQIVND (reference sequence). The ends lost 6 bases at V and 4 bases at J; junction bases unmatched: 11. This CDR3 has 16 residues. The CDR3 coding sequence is TGTGCCAGTAGGAGGGGCGGGAGGACTTCGTACAATGAGCAGTTCTTC. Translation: CASRRGGRTSYNEQFF.

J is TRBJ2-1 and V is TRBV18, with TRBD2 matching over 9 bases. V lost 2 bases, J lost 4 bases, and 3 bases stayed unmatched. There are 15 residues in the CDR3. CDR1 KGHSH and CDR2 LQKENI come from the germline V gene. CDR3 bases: TGTGCCAGCTCACCATCGACTAGCGGATACAATGAGCAGTTCTTC. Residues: CASSPSTSGYNEQFF.

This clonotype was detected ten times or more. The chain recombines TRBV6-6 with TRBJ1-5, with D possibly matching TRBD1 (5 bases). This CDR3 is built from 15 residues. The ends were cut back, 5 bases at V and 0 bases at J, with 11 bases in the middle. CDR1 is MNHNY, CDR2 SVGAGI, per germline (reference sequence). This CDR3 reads CASSARVYSNQPQHF. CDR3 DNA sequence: TGTGCCAGCAGTGCCAGGGTGTATAGCAATCAGCCCCAGCATTTT.

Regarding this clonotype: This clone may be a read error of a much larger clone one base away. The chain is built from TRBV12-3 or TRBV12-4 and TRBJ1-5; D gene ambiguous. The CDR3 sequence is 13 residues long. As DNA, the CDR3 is TGTGCCAGCAGTTTGGCGGAGGATCAGCCCCCGCATTTT. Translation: CASSLAEDQPPHF.

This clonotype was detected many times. The CDR3 protein is CASSQAWGGTRTYTQYF. The CDR3 nucleotides are TGCGCCAGCAGCCAAGCATGGGGCGGGACACGGACTTATACGCAGTATTTT. The gene calls are TRBV4-3 and TRBJ2-3; D possibly matches TRBD1 or TRBD2 (6 bases each). Trimming removed 1 base at V and 7 bases at J, with 21 bases between. Germline CDR1 reads LGHNA; CDR2 reads YSLEER. This CDR3 contains 17 residues.

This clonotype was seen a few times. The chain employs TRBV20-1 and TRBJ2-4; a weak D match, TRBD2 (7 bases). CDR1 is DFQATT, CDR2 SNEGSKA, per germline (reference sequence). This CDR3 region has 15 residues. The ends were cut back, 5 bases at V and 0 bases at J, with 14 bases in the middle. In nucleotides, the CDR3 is TGCAGTGCTCAAGCGGGACAACTAGCCAAAAACATTCAGTACTTC. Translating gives CSAQAGQLAKNIQYF.

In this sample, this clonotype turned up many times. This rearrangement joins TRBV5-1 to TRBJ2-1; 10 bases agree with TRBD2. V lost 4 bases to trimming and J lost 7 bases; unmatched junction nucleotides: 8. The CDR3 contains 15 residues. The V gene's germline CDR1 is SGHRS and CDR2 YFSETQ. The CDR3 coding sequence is TGCGCCAGCAGCCCATTAGCGGGAGGTAATAATGAGCAGTTCTTC. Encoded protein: CASSPLAGGNNEQFF.

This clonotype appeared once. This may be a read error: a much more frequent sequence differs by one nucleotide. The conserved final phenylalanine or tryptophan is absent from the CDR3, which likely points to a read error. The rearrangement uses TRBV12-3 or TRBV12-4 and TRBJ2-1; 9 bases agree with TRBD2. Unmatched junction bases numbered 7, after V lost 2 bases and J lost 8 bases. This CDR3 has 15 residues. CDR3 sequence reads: CASSLWREGLDEQFS. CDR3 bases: TGTGCCAGCAGTTTATGGCGGGAGGGCCTCGATGAGCAGTTCTCC.

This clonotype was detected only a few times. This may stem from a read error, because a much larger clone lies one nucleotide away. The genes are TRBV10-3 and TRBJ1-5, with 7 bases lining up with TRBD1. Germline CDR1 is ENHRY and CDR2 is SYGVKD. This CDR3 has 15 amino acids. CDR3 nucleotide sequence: TGTGTCACCTCCAAGGGGGACAGTAGCAATCAGCCCCAGCATTTT. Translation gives CVTSKGDSSNQPQHF.

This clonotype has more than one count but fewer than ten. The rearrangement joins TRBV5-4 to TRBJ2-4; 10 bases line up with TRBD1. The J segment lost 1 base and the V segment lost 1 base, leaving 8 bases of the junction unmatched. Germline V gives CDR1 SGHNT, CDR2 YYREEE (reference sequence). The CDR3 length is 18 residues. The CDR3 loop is CASSLKTGTGVAKNIQYF. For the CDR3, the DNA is TGTGCCAGCAGCTTGAAGACCGGGACAGGGGTTGCCAAAAACATTCAGTACTTC.

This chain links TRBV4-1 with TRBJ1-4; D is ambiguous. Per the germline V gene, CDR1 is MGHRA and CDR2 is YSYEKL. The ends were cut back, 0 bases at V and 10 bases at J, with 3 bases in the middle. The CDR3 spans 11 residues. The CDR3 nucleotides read TGCGCCAGCAGCCAAGATCGAAAACTGTTTTTT. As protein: CASSQDRKLFF.

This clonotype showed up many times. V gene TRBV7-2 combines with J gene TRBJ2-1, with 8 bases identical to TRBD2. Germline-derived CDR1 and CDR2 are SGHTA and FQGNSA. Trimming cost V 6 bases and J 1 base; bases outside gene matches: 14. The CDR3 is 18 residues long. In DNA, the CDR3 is TGTGCCAGCAGTTTCCCCACCAAGAGCGGGAGTTCCTACAATGAGCAGTTCTTC. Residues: CASSFPTKSGSSYNEQFF.